Here is one T cell receptor beta chain with its context. In the authors' methods: Quantification of nucleated cells was approximated via reference gene primer amplification. Clones were sequenced by immunoSEQ multiplex PCR, and TCRdb holds only the in-frame ones, with some missing. V, J and clone size reflect that table, while D and trimming were determined from the DNA. Here the sample spans 200,000 to 300,000 clones, approximately 90% being singletons. The sample originates from a study of blood T cell repertoires in COVID-19. About the research overall: The United States, Italy and Spain were the sources of the acute and convalescent COVID-19 samples.

The V gene's germline CDR1 is GTSNPN and CDR2 SVGIG (reference sequence). CDR3 length: 15 residues. The V and J ends lost 1 base and 4 bases, in that order; junction bases with no gene match: 5. Participant age was roughly 18 to 90 years, and participants resided in 25 or so US areas. Clinical histories supplied by participants themselves formed the basis of cohort assignment. The sample comprised PBMCs or T cells enriched from blood (not recorded which). This sequence originates from a woman in her thirties or forties with acute COVID-19. This sequence joins TRBV30 and TRBJ2-2; TRBD1 aligns across 8 bases. CDR3 loop: CAWSAPQGATGELFF. DNA of the CDR3: TGTGCCTGGAGTGCCCCCCAGGGGGCCACCGGGGAGCTGTTTTTT. The full variable domain, rest sourced from reference TRBV30 and TRBJ2-2, is SQTIHQWPATLVQPVGSPLSLECTVEGTSNPNLYWYRQAAGRGLQLLFYSVGIGQISSEVPQNLSASRPQDRQFILSSKKLLLSDSGFYLCAWSAPQGATGELFFGEGSRLTVL.